A single T cell receptor beta chain is shown here with its context. The library targeted TCRbeta and was prepared with unique molecular identifiers. Via MiXCR, TCRdb re-called the PCR reads, giving one row per CDR3 protein. The data contain 640,000 or so distinct CDR3 sequences, 16% of them singletons. These data belong to a study of T-cell reconstitution after alpha-beta-depleted transplantation in children. Losses at the gene ends were 5 bases for V and 8 bases for J; bases not matched to a gene: 14. This CDR3 comprises 16 residues. Germline lookup yields CDR1 SGHTA and CDR2 FQGNSA. This chain uses TRBV7-2 with TRBJ1-4; 7 positions match TRBD1. This sequence originates from a human donor who donated a stem cell graft to a child with acute myeloid leukemia. Sequenced here: PBMCs from the stem cell graft donor, sampled from the stem cell graft. The CDR3 nucleotides are TGTGCCAGCAGCCCCCGATTGACAGGGTCAGGCGAAAAACTGTTTTTT. Residues: CASSPRLTGSGEKLFF.